These T cell receptor beta chains were read from a single sample in a study of shared clonotypes between healthy human individuals. The assay was immunoSEQ multiplex PCR, and TCRdb's table has in-frame clones only and misses some. The sample records a few million clones, almost 96% being singletons. The sequenced sample was naive CD4+ T cells sorted from blood. The receptors were gathered from a man between 18 and 35 years old in good health. Each CDR3 is given without its conserved first and last residue. The D gene is left open where the match is weak.

TRBV5-4,TRBJ2-1,TRBD2,ASSTKLAGGLGEQF
TRBV6-5,TRBJ2-1,NA,ASSPDASSYNEQF
TRBV28,TRBJ1-5,TRBD1,ASSFQDRHNQPQH
TRBV7-2,TRBJ2-5,TRBD2,ASSPGGLAGETQY
TRBV2,TRBJ1-2,TRBD1,ASSATTGKINYGYT
TRBV7-2,TRBJ2-7,TRBD1,ASSRQGTYEQY
TRBV11-2,TRBJ2-2,NA,ASRLNTGELF
TRBV14,TRBJ2-3,NA,ASSQGSGKQY
TRBV27,TRBJ2-1,NA,ASSSRRSTRSF
TRBV6-1,TRBJ1-4,TRBD1,ASSGQGYNEKLF
TRBV27,TRBJ2-1,NA,ASSLRDSSYNEQF
TRBV5-8,TRBJ1-1,NA,ASSRQENTEAF
TRBV6-5,TRBJ2-7,NA,ASSPTYEQY